The clone carrying this T cell receptor beta chain was detected only a few times. This CDR3 contains 16 residues. The trim removed 2 bases at V and 0 bases at J, leaving 4 bases unmatched. From germline, CDR1 is LGHDT and CDR2 YNNKEL (reference sequence). This entry belongs to a study of blood T cells in healthy people across ages. Primers used in a second PCR of roughly 7 to 12 cycles were a sample-barcoded 5' primer and a J-beta primer mix. TCRdb processed the 5' RACE reads anew with MiXCR; each CDR3 protein has one entry. This sample has about 1.6 million distinct CDR3 sequences, with almost 35% found just once.

V is TRBV3-1 and J is TRBJ1-2, with TRBD1 matching over 9 bases. Material for sequencing was blood. The TCR was taken from a woman under 40 in good health. The CDR3 here is CASSQWDRVPNYGYTF. Written as DNA, the CDR3 is TGTGCCAGCAGCCAATGGGACAGGGTACCTAACTATGGCTACACCTTC.